This is a list of T cell receptor beta chains from one sample in a study of blood T cell dynamics during melanoma immunotherapy. Sequencing used immunoSEQ multiplex PCR; TCRdb keeps in-frame clones, though not all of them. This table holds over 4,500 clones, around 87% found once. The sequencing here drew on blood, taken from a patient treated with checkpoint blockade. Every receptor here comes from a human donor with melanoma. The CDR3 runs from the conserved cysteine through the conserved F or W. The D gene is left open where the match is weak. Clone size is not always given. Where it is, it says once, few, many or a class for expanded clones.

len | j_gene | d_gene | abundance | v_gene | CDR3aa | CDR3nt
18 | TRBJ1-4 | TRBD1 | once | TRBV5-1 | CASSLAPKGQGLDEKLFF | TGCGCCAGCAGCTTGGCCCCGAAAGGACAGGGCTTGGATGAAAAACTGTTTTTT
13 | TRBJ2-1 | TRBD2 | . | TRBV30 | CAWSATSWGEQFF | TGTGCCTGGAGTGCGACTAGCTGGGGTGAGCAGTTCTTC
10 | TRBJ2-7 | . | . | TRBV29-1 | CSGGTDEQYF | TGCAGCGGCGGGACGGACGAGCAGTACTTC
15 | TRBJ1-5 | TRBD1 | . | TRBV7-9 | CASSLGGTANQPQHF | TGTGCCAGCAGCTTAGGTGGGACAGCGAATCAGCCCCAGCATTTT
14 | TRBJ2-1 | TRBD2 | . | TRBV7-2 | CASSWSGTSGGTFF | TGTGCCAGCAGCTGGTCAGGGACTAGCGGGGGGACCTTCTTC
16 | TRBJ2-1 | TRBD2 | . | TRBV28 | CASSTRLAGVGNEQFF | TGTGCCAGCAGTACCCGACTAGCGGGAGTAGGCAATGAGCAGTTCTTC
15 | TRBJ1-1 | TRBD1 | . | TRBV5-1 | CASSSTGVGNTEAFF | TGCGCCAGCAGCTCGACAGGGGTGGGGAACACTGAAGCTTTCTTT
13 | TRBJ1-1 | TRBD1 | . | TRBV10-3 | CAISGDRNTEAFF | TGTGCCATCAGTGGGGACAGGAACACTGAAGCTTTCTTT
17 | TRBJ2-1 | . | . | TRBV5-1 | CASSLAPGLISYNEQFF | TGCGCCAGCAGCTTAGCCCCGGGACTGATTTCCTACAATGAGCAGTTCTTC
14 | TRBJ2-5 | . | . | TRBV19 | CASSGGQAQETQYF | TGTGCCAGTAGTGGCGGACAAGCCCAAGAGACCCAGTACTTC
13 | TRBJ2-7 | TRBD1 | once | TRBV7-9 | CASSSYRGHEQYF | TGTGCCAGCAGCTCCTACAGGGGACACGAGCAGTACTTC
15 | TRBJ2-7 | . | . | TRBV15 | CATSVGRIEDYEQYF | TGTGCCACCAGCGTGGGTCGGATAGAGGACTACGAGCAGTACTTC
15 | TRBJ1-2 | . | . | TRBV21-1 | CASSKEGTGEGGYTF | TGTGCCAGCAGCAAAGAAGGGACAGGGGAGGGAGGCTACACCTTC
11 | TRBJ1-1 | . | . | TRBV6-5 | CASSRGEEAFF | TGTGCCAGCAGCCGGGGGGAGGAAGCTTTCTTT
15 | TRBJ2-4 | . | . | TRBV19 | CASSTSGQRGNIQYF | TGTGCCAGTAGTACCTCGGGACAGCGGGGAAACATTCAGTACTTC
15 | TRBJ1-4 | . | . | TRBV7-9 | CASSLDPGDNEKLFF | TGTGCCAGCAGCTTAGACCCCGGGGATAATGAAAAACTGTTTTTT
19 | TRBJ1-3 | . | once | TRBV7-2 | CASSQPEGATGISGNTIYF | TGTGCCAGCAGCCAACCCGAGGGTGCTACTGGGATATCTGGAAACACCATATATTTT
15 | TRBJ2-5 | TRBD1 | . | TRBV28 | CASSPPGQGQETQYF | TGTGCCAGCAGTCCCCCGGGACAGGGGCAAGAGACCCAGTACTTC
14 | TRBJ1-2 | . | . | TRBV28 | CASSFGQPSDGYTF | TGTGCCAGCAGTTTCGGACAGCCGTCGGATGGCTACACCTTC
16 | TRBJ2-1 | TRBD2 | . | TRBV28 | CASSVLAGDRYNEQFF | TGTGCCAGCAGTGTGCTAGCGGGAGATCGGTACAATGAGCAGTTCTTC
15 | TRBJ2-7 | . | . | TRBV10-2 | CASSESTGLPYEQYF | TGCGCCAGCAGTGAGTCGACTGGCCTTCCCTACGAGCAGTACTTC
16 | TRBJ2-1 | TRBD2 | . | TRBV2 | CASRDGTSGRGNEQFF | TGTGCCAGCAGGGACGGGACTAGCGGGAGGGGAAATGAGCAGTTCTTC
15 | TRBJ2-2 | TRBD2 | once | TRBV28 | CASSTLAGGTGELFF | TGTGCCAGCAGTACTCTAGCGGGTGGCACCGGGGAGCTGTTTTTT
18 | TRBJ2-4 | . | . | TRBV5-5 | CASSLVGLQNAAKNIQYF | TGTGCCAGCAGCTTGGTGGGACTCCAGAATGCAGCCAAAAACATTCAGTACTTC
11 | TRBJ2-7 | . | . | TRBV6-5 | CATRRGREQYF | TGTGCCACCAGGAGGGGGCGCGAGCAGTACTTC
12 | TRBJ2-3 | . | . | TRBV28 | CASSPKPDTQYF | TGTGCCAGCAGTCCCAAACCAGATACGCAGTATTTT
15 | TRBJ2-2 | . | . | TRBV28 | CASSRRRANTGELFF | TGTGCCAGCAGTCGACGGCGTGCGAACACCGGGGAGCTGTTTTTT
12 | TRBJ2-5 | TRBD2 | . | TRBV29-1 | CTVTSGKETQYF | TGCACAGTAACTAGCGGGAAAGAGACCCAGTACTTC
12 | TRBJ1-6 | . | . | TRBV25-1 | CASSVINSPLHF | TGTGCCAGCAGTGTGATCAATTCACCCCTCCACTTT
13 | TRBJ2-7 | . | once | TRBV7-2 | CASSLDQGVEQYF | TGTGCCAGCAGCTTGGATCAGGGAGTCGAGCAGTACTTC
14 | TRBJ1-1 | . | . | TRBV4-1 | CASSQDSAEGEAFF | TGCGCCAGCAGCCAAGATTCGGCAGAAGGTGAAGCTTTCTTT
18 | TRBJ2-7 | TRBD2 | . | TRBV2 | CASSQGLAGALGGYEQYF | TGTGCCAGCAGCCAAGGACTAGCGGGAGCACTCGGGGGATACGAGCAGTACTTC
13 | TRBJ2-7 | . | . | TRBV10-1 | CATPPGSPYEQYF | TGCGCCACTCCACCGGGAAGTCCCTACGAGCAGTACTTC
14 | TRBJ2-3 | TRBD2 | . | TRBV29-1 | CSGGLAGGGDTQYF | TGCAGCGGCGGACTAGCGGGAGGGGGAGATACGCAGTATTTT
14 | TRBJ2-2 | . | . | TRBV5-1 | CASGLGHLTGELFF | TGCGCCAGCGGTCTTGGACACCTCACCGGGGAGCTGTTTTTT
15 | TRBJ2-1 | TRBD2 | . | TRBV28 | CASSFGFSGRYEQFF | TGTGCCAGCAGTTTCGGATTTAGCGGGAGGTATGAGCAGTTCTTC
14 | TRBJ1-1 | TRBD1 | . | TRBV5-1 | CASSLVQGQTEAFF | TGCGCCAGCAGCTTGGTTCAGGGACAGACTGAAGCTTTCTTT
15 | TRBJ2-1 | . | . | TRBV11-2 | CASTLASGAGNEQFF | TGTGCCAGCACCCTGGCGTCCGGAGCTGGGAATGAGCAGTTCTTC
14 | TRBJ1-2 | . | once | TRBV5-8 | CASSFDAANYGYTF | TGTGCCAGCAGTTTTGATGCAGCTAACTATGGCTACACCTTC
14 | TRBJ2-5 | . | . | TRBV5-1 | CASSLTLTQERQYF | TGCGCCAGCAGCTTGACCCTTACCCAAGAGAGGCAGTACTTC